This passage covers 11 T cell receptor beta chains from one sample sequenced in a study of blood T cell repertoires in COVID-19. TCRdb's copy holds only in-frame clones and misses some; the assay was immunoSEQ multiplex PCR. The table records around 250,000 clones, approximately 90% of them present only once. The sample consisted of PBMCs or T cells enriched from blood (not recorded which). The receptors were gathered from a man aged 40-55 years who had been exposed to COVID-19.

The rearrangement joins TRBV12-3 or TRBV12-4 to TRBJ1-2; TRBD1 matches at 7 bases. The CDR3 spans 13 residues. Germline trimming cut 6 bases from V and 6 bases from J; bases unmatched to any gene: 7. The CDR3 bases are TGTGCCAGCAGCCTACAGGGGATCCATGGCTACACCTTC. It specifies CASSLQGIHGYTF.

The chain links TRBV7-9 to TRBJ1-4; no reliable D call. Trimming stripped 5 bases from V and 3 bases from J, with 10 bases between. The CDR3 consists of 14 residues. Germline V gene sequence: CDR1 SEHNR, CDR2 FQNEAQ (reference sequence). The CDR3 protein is CASSTREPNEKLFF. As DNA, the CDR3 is TGTGCCAGCAGCACCCGAGAACCTAATGAAAAACTGTTTTTT.

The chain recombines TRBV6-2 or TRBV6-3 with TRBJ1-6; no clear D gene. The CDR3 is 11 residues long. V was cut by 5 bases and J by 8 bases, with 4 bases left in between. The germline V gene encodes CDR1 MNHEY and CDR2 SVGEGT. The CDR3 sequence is CASSRDSPLHF. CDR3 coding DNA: TGTGCCAGCAGTCGCGATTCACCCCTCCACTTT.

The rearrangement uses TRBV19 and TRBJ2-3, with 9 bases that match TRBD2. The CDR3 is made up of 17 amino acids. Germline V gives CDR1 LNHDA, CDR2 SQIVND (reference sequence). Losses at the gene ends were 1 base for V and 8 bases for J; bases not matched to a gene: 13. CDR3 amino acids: CASSIVLSSGRSSTQYF. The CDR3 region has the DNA TGTGCCAGTAGTATAGTCCTAAGTAGCGGGAGAAGCTCTACGCAGTATTTT. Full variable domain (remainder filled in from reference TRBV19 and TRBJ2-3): DGGITQSPKYLFRKEGQNVTLSCEQNLNHDAMYWYRQDPGQGLRLIYYSQIVNDFQKGDIAEGYSVSREKKESFPLTVTSAQKNPTAFYLCASSIVLSSGRSSTQYFGPGTRLTVL.

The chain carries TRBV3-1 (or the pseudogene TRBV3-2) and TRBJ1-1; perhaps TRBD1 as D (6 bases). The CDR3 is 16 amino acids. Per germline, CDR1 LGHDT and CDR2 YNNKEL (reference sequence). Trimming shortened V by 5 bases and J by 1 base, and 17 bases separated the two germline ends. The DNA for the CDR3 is TGTGCCAGCAGCTATCATCCCAGACAGGAGAACACTGAAGCTTTCTTT. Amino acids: CASSYHPRQENTEAFF.

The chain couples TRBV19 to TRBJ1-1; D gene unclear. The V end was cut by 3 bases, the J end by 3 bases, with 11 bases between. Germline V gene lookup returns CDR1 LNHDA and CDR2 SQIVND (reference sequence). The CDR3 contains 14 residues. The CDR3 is CASSIEIGDTEAFF. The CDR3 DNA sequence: TGTGCCAGTAGTATCGAGATTGGTGACACTGAAGCTTTCTTT. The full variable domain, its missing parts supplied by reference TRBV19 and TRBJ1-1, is DGGITQSPKYLFRKEGQNVTLSCEQNLNHDAMYWYRQDPGQGLRLIYYSQIVNDFQKGDIAEGYSVSREKKESFPLTVTSAQKNPTAFYLCASSIEIGDTEAFFGQGTRLTVV.

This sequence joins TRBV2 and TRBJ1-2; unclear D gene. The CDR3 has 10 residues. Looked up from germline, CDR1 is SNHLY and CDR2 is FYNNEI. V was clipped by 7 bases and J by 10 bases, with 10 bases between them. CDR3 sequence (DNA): TGTGCCAGCAAGAACAGCCTCTACACCTTC. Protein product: CASKNSLYTF.

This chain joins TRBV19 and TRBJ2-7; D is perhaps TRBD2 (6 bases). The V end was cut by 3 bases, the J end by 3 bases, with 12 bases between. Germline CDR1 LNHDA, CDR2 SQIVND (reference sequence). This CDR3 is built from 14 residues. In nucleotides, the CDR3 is TGTGCCAGTAGTATCCTCGGGACTGGCTACGAGCAGTACTTC. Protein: CASSILGTGYEQYF.

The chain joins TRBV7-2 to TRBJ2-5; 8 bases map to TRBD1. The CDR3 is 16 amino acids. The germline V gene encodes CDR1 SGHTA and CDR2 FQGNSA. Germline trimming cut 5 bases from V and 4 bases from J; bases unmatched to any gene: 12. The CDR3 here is CASSPGGPRPGETQYF. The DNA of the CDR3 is TGTGCCAGCAGCCCAGGGGGCCCCCGGCCCGGAGAGACCCAGTACTTC.

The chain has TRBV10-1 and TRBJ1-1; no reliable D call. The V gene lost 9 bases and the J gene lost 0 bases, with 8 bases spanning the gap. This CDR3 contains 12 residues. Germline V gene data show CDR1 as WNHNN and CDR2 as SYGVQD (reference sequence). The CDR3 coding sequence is TGCGCCAGGAGGTCAATGAACACTGAAGCTTTCTTT. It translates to CARRSMNTEAFF.

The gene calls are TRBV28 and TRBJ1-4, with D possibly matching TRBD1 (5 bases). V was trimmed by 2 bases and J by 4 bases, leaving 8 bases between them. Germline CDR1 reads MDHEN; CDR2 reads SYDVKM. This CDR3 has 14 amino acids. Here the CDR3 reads CASSLRGLNEKLFF. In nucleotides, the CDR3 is TGTGCCAGCAGTTTAAGGGGACTTAATGAAAAACTGTTTTTT.